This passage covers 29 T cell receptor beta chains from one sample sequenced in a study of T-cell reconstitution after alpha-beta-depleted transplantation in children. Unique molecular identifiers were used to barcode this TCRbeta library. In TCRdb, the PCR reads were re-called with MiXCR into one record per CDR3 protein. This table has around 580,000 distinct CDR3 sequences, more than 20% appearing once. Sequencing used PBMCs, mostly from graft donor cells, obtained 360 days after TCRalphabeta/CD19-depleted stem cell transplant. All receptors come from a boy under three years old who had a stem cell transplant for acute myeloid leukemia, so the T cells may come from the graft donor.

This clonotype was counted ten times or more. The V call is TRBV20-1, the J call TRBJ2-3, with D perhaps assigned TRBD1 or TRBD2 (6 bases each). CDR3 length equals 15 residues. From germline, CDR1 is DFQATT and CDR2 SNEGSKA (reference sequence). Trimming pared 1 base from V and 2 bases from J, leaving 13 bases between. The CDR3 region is CSARGGGPNTDTQYF. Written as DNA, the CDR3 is TGCAGTGCTAGAGGAGGGGGGCCTAACACAGATACGCAGTATTTT.

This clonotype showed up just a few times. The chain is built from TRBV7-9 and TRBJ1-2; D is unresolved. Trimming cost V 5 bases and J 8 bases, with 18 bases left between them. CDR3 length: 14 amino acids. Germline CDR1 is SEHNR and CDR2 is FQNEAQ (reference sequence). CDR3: CASSNGRDPMGYTF. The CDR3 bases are TGTGCCAGCAGCAACGGACGGGATCCTATGGGCTACACCTTC.

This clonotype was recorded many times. The CDR3 sequence is CSASQQGSSSYEQYV. CDR3 sequence (DNA): TGCAGTGCCTCCCAACAGGGAAGTAGCTCCTACGAGCAGTACGTC. V usage is TRBV20-1 and J usage is TRBJ2-7, with D perhaps matching TRBD1 (6 bases). The CDR3 runs 15 residues. Germline loops: CDR1 DFQATT, CDR2 SNEGSKA (reference sequence). V lost 6 bases and J lost 0, with 18 bases in between.

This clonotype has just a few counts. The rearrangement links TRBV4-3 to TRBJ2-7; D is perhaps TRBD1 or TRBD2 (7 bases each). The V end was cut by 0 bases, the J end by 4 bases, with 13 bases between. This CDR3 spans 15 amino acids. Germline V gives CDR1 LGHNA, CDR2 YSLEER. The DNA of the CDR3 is TGCGCCAGCAGCCAAGAGCACAGGGGAGGGTACGAGCAGTACTTC. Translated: CASSQEHRGGYEQYF.

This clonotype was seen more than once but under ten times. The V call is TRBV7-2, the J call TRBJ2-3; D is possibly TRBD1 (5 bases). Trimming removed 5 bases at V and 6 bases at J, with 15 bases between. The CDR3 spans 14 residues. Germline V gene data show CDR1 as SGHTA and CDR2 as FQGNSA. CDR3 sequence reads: CASSPWTSRDTQYF. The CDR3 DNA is TGTGCCAGCAGCCCGTGGACATCACGGGATACGCAGTATTTT.

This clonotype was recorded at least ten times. In nucleotides, the CDR3 is TGCGCCAGCAGCTCCCGACCCTTAGGTTCTATGTACCAAGAGACCCAGTACTTC. Its protein product is CASSSRPLGSMYQETQYF. This rearrangement joins TRBV5-1 to TRBJ2-5; D is unresolved. This CDR3 comprises 18 residues. V was pared by 3 bases and J by 0 bases, with 21 bases between. Germline-derived CDR1 and CDR2 are SGHRS and YFSETQ.

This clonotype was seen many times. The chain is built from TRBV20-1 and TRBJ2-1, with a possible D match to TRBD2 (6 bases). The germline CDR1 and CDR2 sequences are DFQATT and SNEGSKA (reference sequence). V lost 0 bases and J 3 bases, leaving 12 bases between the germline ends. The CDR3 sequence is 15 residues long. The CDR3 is CSARDLASDYNEQFF. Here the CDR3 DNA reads TGCAGTGCTAGAGATCTGGCTAGCGACTACAATGAGCAGTTCTTC.

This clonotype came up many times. The CDR3: CSVRRGRDGYTF. CDR3 DNA sequence: TGCAGCGTTAGGAGGGGGCGTGATGGCTACACCTTC. The chain is built from TRBV29-1 and TRBJ1-2; the match to TRBD1 covers 7 bases. CDR1 and CDR2 from the germline V gene are SQVTM and ANQGSEA. V lost 5 bases, J lost 6 bases, and 6 bases stayed unmatched. This CDR3 spans 12 amino acids.

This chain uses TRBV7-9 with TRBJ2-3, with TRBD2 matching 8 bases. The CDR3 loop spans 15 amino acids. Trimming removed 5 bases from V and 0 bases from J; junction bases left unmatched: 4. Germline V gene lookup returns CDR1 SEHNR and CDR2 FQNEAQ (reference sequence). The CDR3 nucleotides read TGTGCCAGCAGCCCCACTAGCGGAAGCACAGATACGCAGTATTTT. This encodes CASSPTSGSTDTQYF.

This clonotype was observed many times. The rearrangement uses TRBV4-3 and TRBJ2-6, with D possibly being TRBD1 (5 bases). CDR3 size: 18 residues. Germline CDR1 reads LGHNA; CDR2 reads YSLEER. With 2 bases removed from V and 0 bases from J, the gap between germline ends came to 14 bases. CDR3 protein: CASSQLGHLTSGANVLTF. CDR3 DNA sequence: TGCGCCAGCAGCCAACTTGGACACCTGACCTCTGGGGCCAACGTCCTGACTTTC.

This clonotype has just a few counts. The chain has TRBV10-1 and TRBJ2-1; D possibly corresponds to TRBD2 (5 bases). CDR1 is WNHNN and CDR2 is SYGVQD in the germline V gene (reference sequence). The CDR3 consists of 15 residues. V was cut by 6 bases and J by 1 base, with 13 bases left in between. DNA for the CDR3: TGCGCCAGCAGCCCCACTAGGTGGTCCTACAATGAGCAGTTCTTC. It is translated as CASSPTRWSYNEQFF.

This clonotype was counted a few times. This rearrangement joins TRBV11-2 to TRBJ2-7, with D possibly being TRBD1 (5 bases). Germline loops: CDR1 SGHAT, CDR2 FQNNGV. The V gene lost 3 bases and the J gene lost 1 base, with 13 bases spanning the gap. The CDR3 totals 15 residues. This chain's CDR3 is CASSFRAGPSYEQYF. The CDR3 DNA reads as TGTGCCAGCAGCTTCCGGGCAGGGCCGTCCTACGAGCAGTACTTC.

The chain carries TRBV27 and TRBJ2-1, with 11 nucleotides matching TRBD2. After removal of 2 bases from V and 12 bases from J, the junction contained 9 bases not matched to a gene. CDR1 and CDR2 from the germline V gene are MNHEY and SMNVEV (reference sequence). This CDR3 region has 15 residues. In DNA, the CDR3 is TGTGCCAGCAGTTTAATGCTAGCGGGGGGCGGCGGGCAGTTCTTC. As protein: CASSLMLAGGGGQFF.

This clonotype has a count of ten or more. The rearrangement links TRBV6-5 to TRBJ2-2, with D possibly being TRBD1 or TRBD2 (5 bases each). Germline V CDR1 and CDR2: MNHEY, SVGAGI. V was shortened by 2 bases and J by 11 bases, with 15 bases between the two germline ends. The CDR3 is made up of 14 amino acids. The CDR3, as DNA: TGTGCCAGCAGTTACGAGGGGACGCGCAACGAGCTGTTTTTT. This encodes CASSYEGTRNELFF.

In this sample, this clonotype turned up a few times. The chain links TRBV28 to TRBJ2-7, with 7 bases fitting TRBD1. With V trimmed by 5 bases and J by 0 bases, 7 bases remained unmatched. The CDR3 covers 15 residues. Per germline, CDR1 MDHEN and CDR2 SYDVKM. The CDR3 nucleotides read TGTGCCAGCAGTCCCCCGACAGGGAGCTCCTACGAGCAGTACGTC. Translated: CASSPPTGSSYEQYV.

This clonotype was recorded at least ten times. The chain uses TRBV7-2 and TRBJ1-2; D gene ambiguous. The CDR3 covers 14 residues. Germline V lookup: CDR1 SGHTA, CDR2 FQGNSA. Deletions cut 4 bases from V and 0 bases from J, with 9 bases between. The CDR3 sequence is CASSSDPANYGYTF. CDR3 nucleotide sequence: TGTGCCAGCAGCTCAGACCCAGCTAACTATGGCTACACCTTC.

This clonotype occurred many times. Here the CDR3 reads CASSRLQTLNEQFF. CDR3 DNA: TGTGCCAGCAGTAGACTACAAACACTCAATGAGCAGTTCTTC. The rearrangement joins TRBV6-5 to TRBJ2-1, with D possibly TRBD2 on 5 matching bases. This CDR3 comprises 14 residues. Germline CDR1 is MNHEY and CDR2 is SVGAGI. V was pared by 5 bases and J by 6 bases, with 14 bases between.

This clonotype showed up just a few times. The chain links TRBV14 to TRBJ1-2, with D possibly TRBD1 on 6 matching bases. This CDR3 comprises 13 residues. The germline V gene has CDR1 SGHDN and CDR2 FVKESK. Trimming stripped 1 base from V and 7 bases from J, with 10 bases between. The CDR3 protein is CASSQGRGAGYTF. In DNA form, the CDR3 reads TGTGCCAGCAGCCAAGGGAGGGGGGCTGGCTACACCTTC.

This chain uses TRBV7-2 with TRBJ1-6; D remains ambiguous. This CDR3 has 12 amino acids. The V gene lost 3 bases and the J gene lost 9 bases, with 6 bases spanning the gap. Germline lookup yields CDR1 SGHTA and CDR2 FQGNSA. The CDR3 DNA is TGTGCCAGCAGCTTGGAGTTTTCACCCCTCCACTTT. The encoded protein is CASSLEFSPLHF.

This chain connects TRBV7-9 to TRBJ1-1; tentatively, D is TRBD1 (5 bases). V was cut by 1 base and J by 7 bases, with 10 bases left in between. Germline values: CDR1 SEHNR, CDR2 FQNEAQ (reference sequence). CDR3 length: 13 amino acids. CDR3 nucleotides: TGTGCCAGCAGCTTAGGTGGTAGGGGTGAAGCTTTCTTT. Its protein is CASSLGGRGEAFF. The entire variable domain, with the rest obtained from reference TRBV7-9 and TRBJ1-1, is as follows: DTGVSQNPRHKITKRGQNVTFRCDPISEHNRLYWYRQTLGQGPEFLTYFQNEAQLEKSRLLSDRFSAERPKGSFSTLEIQRTEQGDSAMYLCASSLGGRGEAFFGQGTRLTVV.

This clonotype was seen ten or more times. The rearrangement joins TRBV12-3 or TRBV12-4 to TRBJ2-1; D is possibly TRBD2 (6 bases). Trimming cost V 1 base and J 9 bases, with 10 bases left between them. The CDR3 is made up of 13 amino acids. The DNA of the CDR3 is TGTGCCAGCAGTTTAGATGCGGGGCGTGAGCAGTTCTTC. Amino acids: CASSLDAGREQFF.

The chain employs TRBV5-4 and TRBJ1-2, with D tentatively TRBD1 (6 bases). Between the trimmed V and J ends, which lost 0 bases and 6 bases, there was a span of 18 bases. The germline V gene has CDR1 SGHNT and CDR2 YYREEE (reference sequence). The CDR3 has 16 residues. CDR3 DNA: TGTGCCAGCAGCTTGGTTCGGACAGCAGCGTTCAATGGCTACACCTTC. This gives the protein CASSLVRTAAFNGYTF.

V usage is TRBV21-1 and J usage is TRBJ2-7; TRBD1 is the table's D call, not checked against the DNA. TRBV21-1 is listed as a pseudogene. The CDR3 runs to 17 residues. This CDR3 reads CASRTGGFYSFSYEQYF. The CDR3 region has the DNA TGTGCCAGTAGGACAGGGGGTTTTTACTCCTTCTCCTACGAGCAGTACTTC.

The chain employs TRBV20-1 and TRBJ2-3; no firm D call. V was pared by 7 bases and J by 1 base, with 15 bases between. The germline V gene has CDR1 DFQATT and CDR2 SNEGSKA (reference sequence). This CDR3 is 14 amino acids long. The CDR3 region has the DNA TGCAGTGTTCTAAGAGCTGGTGGCACAGATACGCAGTATTTT. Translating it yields CSVLRAGGTDTQYF.

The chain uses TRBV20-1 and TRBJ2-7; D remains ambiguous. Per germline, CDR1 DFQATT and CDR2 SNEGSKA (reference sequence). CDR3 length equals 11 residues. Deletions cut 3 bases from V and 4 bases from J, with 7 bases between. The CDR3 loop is CSASHEYEQYF. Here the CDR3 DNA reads TGCAGTGCTAGCCATGAATACGAGCAGTACTTC.

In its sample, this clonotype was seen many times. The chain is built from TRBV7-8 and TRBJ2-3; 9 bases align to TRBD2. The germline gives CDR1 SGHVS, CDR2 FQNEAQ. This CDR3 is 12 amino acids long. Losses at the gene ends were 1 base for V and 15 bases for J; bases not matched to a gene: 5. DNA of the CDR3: TGTGCCAGCAGCTTAGGAGCGGGGGGAGGTTATTTT. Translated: CASSLGAGGGYF.

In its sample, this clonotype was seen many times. The CDR3, as DNA: TGTGCCACCAGTGATATCTCCTTTGAGCGGGGGGGAGGCGATACGCAGTATTTT. Protein sequence: CATSDISFERGGGDTQYF. V usage is TRBV24-1 and J usage is TRBJ2-3, with 10 bases that match TRBD2. This CDR3 has 18 amino acids. Germline V gene lookup returns CDR1 KGHDR and CDR2 SFDVKD. V was pared by 3 bases and J by 6 bases, with 14 bases of the junction left unmatched.

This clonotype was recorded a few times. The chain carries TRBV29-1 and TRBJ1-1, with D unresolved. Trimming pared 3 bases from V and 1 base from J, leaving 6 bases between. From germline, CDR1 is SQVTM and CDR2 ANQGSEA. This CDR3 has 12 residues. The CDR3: CSVEGPNTEAFF. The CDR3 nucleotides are TGCAGCGTTGAGGGCCCGAACACTGAAGCTTTCTTT.

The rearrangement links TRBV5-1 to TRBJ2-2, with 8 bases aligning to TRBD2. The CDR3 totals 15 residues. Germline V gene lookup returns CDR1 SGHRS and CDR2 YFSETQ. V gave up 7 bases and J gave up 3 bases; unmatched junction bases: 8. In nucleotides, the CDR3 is TGCGCCAGCTATATTAGCGGGGCTGACACCGGGGAGCTGTTTTTT. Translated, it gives CASYISGADTGELFF.